This T cell receptor beta chain appears in the sequencing data of a study of cytomegalovirus exposure and HLA in healthy donors. Primers included in the PCR were 60 Vbeta and 13 Jbeta primers. The assay was immunoSEQ multiplex PCR, and TCRdb's table has in-frame clones only and misses some. The sample holds about 46,000 clones. Findings of the study overall: Among the CMV-associated chains, three were confirmed in vitro as specific for CMV antigens. Later on, analysis showed that most CMV-associated TCR beta chains appeared to be HLA-restricted. The authors enumerated some 160 TCR beta chains as linked to cytomegalovirus.

As for this clone: Its antigen is still unknown.

The donors comprised healthy bone marrow donors. The CDR3 runs 17 residues. CDR1 and CDR2 from the germline V gene are MNHEY and SMNVEV (reference sequence). V trimming: 5 bases; J trimming: 5 bases; junction bases outside the gene matches: 13. The sample was PBMCs. The clonotype originates from a woman in her forties in good health and CMV-seronegative. The rearrangement links TRBV27 to TRBJ1-1; 11 bases agree with TRBD1. CDR3 coding DNA: TGTGCCAGCAGTGGGGCTGGGGACAGGGGGGACGGTACTGAAGCTTTCTTT. It specifies CASSGAGDRGDGTEAFF.